These 28 T cell receptor beta chains were sequenced from one sample in a study of OX40 agonist ivuxolimab in advanced cancers. Library method: the immunoSEQ multiplex PCR assay. The clones in this table, taken by TCRdb from immuneACCESS, are in-frame only. Not every clone is retained; where verified, under half of the shortfall comes from an unresolved V gene, and the cause of the rest is unknown. The sample yields 29,000 or so clones; 85% to 95% were counted once. Less than 10% of the sample is in the top ten clones. This material consisted of CD4+ or CD8+ T cells sorted from blood, taken in a trial of the OX40 agonist ivuxolimab. These TCRs come from an adult with an advanced solid tumor such as melanoma, head and neck, liver or kidney cancer.

The chain has TRBV5-1 and TRBJ1-3; D perhaps matches TRBD1 (6 bases). CDR1 and CDR2 (germline): SGHRS, YFSETQ. This CDR3 is 15 amino acids long. Trimming cost V 5 bases and J 0 bases, with 12 bases left between them. CDR3 coding DNA: TGCGCCAGCAGTAGGACAGATGACTCTGGAAACACCATATATTTT. This gives the protein CASSRTDDSGNTIYF.

Only one count was recorded for this clone. The J gene is TRBJ2-3, the V gene TRBV11-3, with D perhaps TRBD1 or TRBD2 (5 bases each). Germline CDR1 SGHNT, CDR2 YENEEA. V was shortened by 1 base and J by 5 bases, with 7 bases between the two germline ends. This CDR3 region has 13 residues. CDR3 in amino acids: CASSLVRGDTQYF. CDR3 in DNA: TGTGCCAGCAGCTTAGTGAGGGGAGATACGCAGTATTTT.

V and J are TRBV30 and TRBJ1-2; D is possibly TRBD1 (6 bases). The CDR3 loop spans 11 amino acids. Germline CDR1 reads GTSNPN; CDR2 reads SVGIG (reference sequence). The V and J ends lost 4 bases and 8 bases respectively, with 11 bases between them. This CDR3 reads CAWTRGKGYTF. As DNA, the CDR3 is TGTGCCTGGACTAGGGGGAAGGGCTACACCTTC.

The J gene is TRBJ2-2, the V gene TRBV12-5, with D hard to call. Germline CDR1 is LGHNT and CDR2 is FRNRAP. This CDR3 is 13 amino acids long. V was pared by 4 bases and J by 5 bases, with 8 bases between. In DNA, the CDR3 is TGTGCTAGTGGTTCACAGCTGACCGGGGAGCTGTTTTTT. Translation gives CASGSQLTGELFF.

The chain links TRBV11-3 to TRBJ1-3, with D hard to call. The germline V gene has CDR1 SGHNT and CDR2 YENEEA. CDR3 length: 12 residues. V was trimmed by 6 bases and J by 8 bases, leaving 11 bases between them. The CDR3 DNA reads as TGTGCCAGCAGGGCCAAGGGCCACACCATATATTTT. It encodes CASRAKGHTIYF.

Comment on this clone: The junction shows a germline mismatch at one end, possibly a read error. V and J are TRBV6-5 and TRBJ2-7, with 7 bases aligning to TRBD1. Germline lookup yields CDR1 MNHEY and CDR2 SVGAGI. This CDR3 has 13 amino acids. DNA of the CDR3: TGTGCCATCAGTGAGTCGACAGGGCCCGAGCAGTACTTC. It is translated as CAISESTGPEQYF.

This clone has just a few counts. The chain combines TRBV9 with TRBJ1-2; D is unclear. The CDR3 has 15 residues. In germline, CDR1 is SGDLS, CDR2 YYNGEE. Trimming pared 0 bases from V and 0 bases from J, leaving 9 bases between. In DNA form, the CDR3 reads TGTGCCAGCAGCGTAGATGGGCCTCCTAACTATGGCTACACCTTC. Translation gives CASSVDGPPNYGYTF.

This chain connects TRBV5-5 to TRBJ2-5; D possibly corresponds to TRBD1 (6 bases). Germline CDR1 is SGHKS and CDR2 is YYEKEE (reference sequence). The CDR3 contains 13 residues. Trimming removed 4 bases from V and 5 bases from J, with 12 bases in between. CDR3 coding DNA: TGTGCCAGCAGCATCCGGGACACCGAGACCCAGTACTTC. It codes for CASSIRDTETQYF.

This chain links TRBV7-9 with TRBJ2-7, with 8 bases matching TRBD1. Germline V CDR1 and CDR2: SEHNR, FQNEAQ (reference sequence). The CDR3 loop spans 16 amino acids. V gave up 3 bases and J gave up 5 bases; unmatched junction bases: 12. DNA for the CDR3: TGTGCCAGCAGCTTCCCACAGACAGGGGTCAGCCACGAGCAGTACTTC. It yields the protein CASSFPQTGVSHEQYF.

The chain joins TRBV19 to TRBJ2-7; possible D gene TRBD1, 5 bases. The CDR3 length is 14 residues. The V end lost 2 bases, the J end lost 2 bases, and 10 bases lay between the germline ends. The germline V gene encodes CDR1 LNHDA and CDR2 SQIVND (reference sequence). The CDR3 DNA is TGTGCCAGTAGTATAACCGGACACCCCTACGAGCAGTACTTC. Its protein product is CASSITGHPYEQYF.

The genes are TRBV4-2 and TRBJ1-1, with 9 nucleotides matching TRBD1. With 4 bases clipped from V and 1 base from J, the junction kept 13 bases outside the gene matches. The CDR3 length is 18 residues. Germline V gene lookup returns CDR1 LGHNA and CDR2 YNFKEQ. The CDR3 sequence is CASSPSGGQGWANTEAFF. The DNA of the CDR3 is TGTGCCAGCAGCCCGAGCGGGGGACAGGGTTGGGCGAACACTGAAGCTTTCTTT.

The chain joins TRBV14 to TRBJ1-4; no definite D call. V shed 0 bases and J shed 14 bases, with 13 bases lying between them. Germline CDR1 is SGHDN and CDR2 is FVKESK. The CDR3 totals 13 residues. The CDR3 region has the DNA TGTGCCAGCAGCCAAGAAACCGGTACGACTCTGTTTTTT. As protein: CASSQETGTTLFF. The variable domain in full, with the rest retrieved from reference TRBV14 and TRBJ1-4, is EAGVTQFPSHSVIEKGQTVTLRCDPISGHDNLYWYRRVMGKEIKFLLHFVKESKQDESGMPNNRFLAERTGGTYSTLKVQPAELEDSGVYFCASSQETGTTLFFGSGTQLSVL.

This chain connects TRBV7-9 to TRBJ2-3; D not resolved. The CDR3 contains 18 residues. V was shortened by 4 bases and J by 3 bases, with 23 bases between the two germline ends. Germline V gene lookup returns CDR1 SEHNR and CDR2 FQNEAQ (reference sequence). CDR3 nucleotides: TGTGCCAGCAGCTCCACGCTCGTGGGCCCGGGTCTAACAGATACGCAGTATTTT. The encoded protein is CASSSTLVGPGLTDTQYF.

The chain employs TRBV6-5 and TRBJ1-2, with unresolved D. Trimming left V 2 bases short and J 8 bases short, with 9 bases between. The germline V gene encodes CDR1 MNHEY and CDR2 SVGAGI. This CDR3 region has 12 residues. Here the CDR3 DNA reads TGTGCCAGCAGTTACAGCGGTTTGGGCTACACCTTC. It codes for CASSYSGLGYTF.

V and J are TRBV7-3 and TRBJ2-1; the match to TRBD2 covers 9 bases. CDR3 length: 14 amino acids. Germline trimming cut 7 bases from V and 7 bases from J; bases unmatched to any gene: 8. Germline CDR1 reads SGHTA; CDR2 reads FQGTGA. The CDR3 here is CASTLGLAYNEQFF. The CDR3 DNA sequence: TGTGCCAGCACCCTCGGACTAGCGTATAATGAGCAGTTCTTC.

This clone is a singleton in its sample. The rearrangement links TRBV29-1 to TRBJ2-7; D call uncertain. CDR1 is SQVTM and CDR2 is ANQGSEA in the germline V gene. The V and J ends lost 6 bases and 4 bases respectively, with 10 bases between them. The CDR3 is 11 residues long. CDR3 in amino acids: CSVATNYEQYF. Written as DNA, the CDR3 is TGCAGCGTCGCCACAAATTACGAGCAGTACTTC.

The CDR3 protein is CASSQDGIRGYNEQFF. Here the CDR3 DNA reads TGCGCCAGCAGCCAGGACGGGATTCGAGGCTACAATGAGCAGTTCTTC. The chain links TRBV4-3 to TRBJ2-1; perhaps TRBD2 as D (5 bases). The CDR3 contains 16 residues. In germline, CDR1 is LGHNA, CDR2 YSLEER. Between the trimmed V and J ends, which lost 3 bases and 3 bases, there was a span of 15 bases.

The chain joins TRBV5-1 to TRBJ2-5, with D hard to call. The CDR3 is 13 amino acids. Trimming stripped 0 bases from V and 7 bases from J, with 10 bases between. Per the germline V gene, CDR1 is SGHRS and CDR2 is YFSETQ. The DNA of the CDR3 is TGCGCCAGCAGCTTGGTGCGAGGTGGGACCCAGTACTTC. Its protein product is CASSLVRGGTQYF. Full variable domain (outside the CDR3, taken from reference TRBV5-1 and TRBJ2-5): KAGVTQTPRYLIKTRGQQVTLSCSPISGHRSVSWYQQTPGQGLQFLFEYFSETQRNKGNFPGRFSGRQFSNSRSEMNVSTLELGDSALYLCASSLVRGGTQYFGPGTRLLVL.

This chain links TRBV4-2 with TRBJ2-7, with D possibly matching TRBD2 (6 bases). Trimming took 5 bases from V and 6 from J, leaving 11 bases between them. The CDR3 is 12 residues long. Germline lookup yields CDR1 LGHNA and CDR2 YNFKEQ. The CDR3 DNA reads as TGTGCCAGCAGCTCGGACGGGGGCGAGCAGTACTTC. This codes for CASSSDGGEQYF.

This chain joins TRBV29-1 and TRBJ1-2, with 7 bases matching TRBD1. The length of the CDR3 is 11 residues. The V and J ends lost 6 bases and 8 bases, in that order; junction bases with no gene match: 6. Germline CDR1 reads SQVTM; CDR2 reads ANQGSEA. The CDR3 reads CSVRDSWGYTF. CDR3 nucleotides: TGCAGCGTGCGGGACAGTTGGGGCTACACCTTC.

This rearrangement joins TRBV14 to TRBJ2-2; D is perhaps TRBD1 (5 bases). The CDR3 has 15 residues. CDR1 is SGHDN and CDR2 is FVKESK in the germline V gene. Trimming took off 6 bases at V and 4 bases at J, with 15 bases between the two ends. Here the CDR3 reads CASSLTGDPTGELFF. The CDR3 DNA sequence: TGTGCCAGCAGTCTTACAGGAGATCCCACCGGGGAGCTGTTTTTT. Drawing the rest from reference TRBV14 and TRBJ2-2, the complete variable domain is EAGVTQFPSHSVIEKGQTVTLRCDPISGHDNLYWYRRVMGKEIKFLLHFVKESKQDESGMPNNRFLAERTGGTYSTLKVQPAELEDSGVYFCASSLTGDPTGELFFGEGSRLTVL.

The DNA of the CDR3 is TGTGCCAGTAAACACCCCTCTGGAAACACCATATATTTT. It yields the protein CASKHPSGNTIYF. The chain joins TRBV19 to TRBJ1-3; D unclear. This CDR3 region has 13 residues. V was cut by 7 bases and J by 0 bases, with 7 bases left in between. Per the germline V gene, CDR1 is LNHDA and CDR2 is SQIVND (reference sequence).

DNA for the CDR3: TGTGCCAGCAGCTTAGCCCGGGGGGCCCATTACAATGAGCAGTTCTTC. Amino acids: CASSLARGAHYNEQFF. The chain carries TRBV7-6 and TRBJ2-1, with D possibly matching TRBD2 (7 bases). Per germline, CDR1 SGHVS and CDR2 FNYEAQ. With 0 bases removed from V and 4 bases from J, the gap between germline ends came to 13 bases. The CDR3 is made up of 16 amino acids. Based on the CDR3 plus reference TRBV7-6 and TRBJ2-1, the full variable domain is GAGVSQSPRYKVTKRGQDVALRCDPISGHVSLYWYRQALGQGPEFLTYFNYEAQQDKSGLPNDRFSAERPEGSISTLTIQRTEQRDSAMYRCASSLARGAHYNEQFFGPGTRLTVL.

This clone has a single count. In DNA form, the CDR3 reads TGTGCCAGTCTTCAGGGGATTTATAGCAATCAGCCCCAGCATTTT. This gives the protein CASLQGIYSNQPQHF. The chain recombines TRBV19 with TRBJ1-5; TRBD1 might be the D (6 bases). The V end was cut by 8 bases, the J end by 0 bases, with 14 bases between. The germline CDR1 and CDR2 sequences are LNHDA and SQIVND (reference sequence). CDR3 length: 15 residues.

The CDR3 region has the DNA TGTGCCATCAGTGAGCCGGGACAGGGCACCGGGGAGCTGTTTTTT. This encodes CAISEPGQGTGELFF. The chain is built from TRBV10-3 and TRBJ2-2; 9 bases match TRBD1. The V and J ends lost 2 bases and 4 bases, in that order; junction bases with no gene match: 2. This CDR3 region has 15 residues. Germline values: CDR1 ENHRY, CDR2 SYGVKD.

This chain joins TRBV7-6 and TRBJ2-5, with 9 nucleotides matching TRBD1. After removal of 4 bases from V and 4 bases from J, the junction contained 13 bases not matched to a gene. The CDR3 sequence is 17 residues long. Germline V gene data show CDR1 as SGHVS and CDR2 as FNYEAQ. In DNA form, the CDR3 reads TGTGCCAGCAGCTCGAAGACAAAACAGGGGGCAATAGAGACCCAGTACTTC. Translating gives CASSSKTKQGAIETQYF.

The chain couples TRBV29-1 to TRBJ1-3; D unclear. CDR1 and CDR2 (germline): SQVTM, ANQGSEA. The CDR3 has 14 amino acids. V was pared by 4 bases and J by 0 bases, with 10 bases between. The CDR3 DNA follows: TGCAGCGTTGTGCCGGGGAGCTCTGGAAACACCATATATTTT. Protein product: CSVVPGSSGNTIYF.

This rearrangement joins TRBV18 to TRBJ2-3, with 8 bases matching TRBD1. CDR1 and CDR2 (germline): KGHSH, LQKENI. CDR3 length equals 15 residues. J gave up 2 bases and V 2 bases, and 3 bases lay outside the gene matches. The CDR3 region is CASSPSTGVTDTQYF. As DNA, the CDR3 is TGTGCCAGCTCACCATCGACAGGGGTCACAGATACGCAGTATTTT.